This passage covers 13 T cell receptor beta chains from one sample sequenced in a study of CD8+ T cells in alopecia areata. Treatment meaning: oral pan-JAK inhibitor, 5-10 mg twice daily. RNA extraction and reverse transcription yielded cDNA as sequencing template. The assay was immunoSEQ multiplex PCR, and TCRdb's table has in-frame clones only and misses some. The sample lists 180,000 or so clones, around 49% occurring once. The material sequenced was CD8+ T cells sorted from blood, taken around week 54, from a patient treated with tofacitinib. The receptors here all came from a human donor with alopecia areata.

There are a few counts of this clone. The chain has TRBV7-2 and TRBJ2-4, with D possibly matching TRBD1 (5 bases). The germline CDR1 and CDR2 sequences are SGHTA and FQGNSA. This CDR3 comprises 15 residues. V shed 7 bases and J shed 0 bases, with 13 bases lying between them. The chain's CDR3 is CASTTGNLAKNIQYF. The CDR3 DNA sequence: TGTGCCAGCACCACAGGCAACCTAGCCAAAAACATTCAGTACTTC.

This sequence joins TRBV11-2 and TRBJ2-1, with 11 positions matching TRBD2. V was pared by 5 bases and J by 3 bases, with 3 bases of the junction left unmatched. This CDR3 contains 15 residues. Looked up from germline, CDR1 is SGHAT and CDR2 is FQNNGV. CDR3 region: CASSLLAGVYNEQFF. The CDR3 region has the DNA TGTGCCAGCAGCCTACTAGCGGGGGTCTACAATGAGCAGTTCTTC.

This chain joins TRBV5-1 and TRBJ2-5; D is perhaps TRBD1 (6 bases). Trimming removed 0 bases from V and 5 bases from J, with 14 bases in between. Germline CDR1 is SGHRS and CDR2 is YFSETQ. The CDR3 is made up of 15 amino acids. The CDR3 DNA reads as TGCGCCAGCAGCTTGGGACAGCCGCAGGGGGAGACCCAGTACTTC. Encoded protein: CASSLGQPQGETQYF. The complete variable domain, with remaining parts taken from reference TRBV5-1 and TRBJ2-5, reads KAGVTQTPRYLIKTRGQQVTLSCSPISGHRSVSWYQQTPGQGLQFLFEYFSETQRNKGNFPGRFSGRQFSNSRSEMNVSTLELGDSALYLCASSLGQPQGETQYFGPGTRLLVL.

A word on this clone: A read error may explain this, as a much larger clone is one base away. The conserved final phenylalanine or tryptophan is absent from the CDR3, which likely points to a read error. The rearrangement links TRBV2 to TRBJ2-4; tentative D call: TRBD2 (6 bases). The CDR3 has 16 amino acids. Germline V gene data show CDR1 as SNHLY and CDR2 as FYNNEI. V was cut by 6 bases and J by 0 bases, with 15 bases left in between. DNA for the CDR3: TGTGCCAGCAGACGGGGGACCGCACGAGCCAAAAACATTCAGTACCTC. Its protein is CASRRGTARAKNIQYL.

This clone has just a few counts. This sequence joins TRBV27 and TRBJ1-2; D ambiguous. V shed 0 bases and J shed 3 bases, with 8 bases lying between them. Germline V lookup: CDR1 MNHEY, CDR2 SMNVEV (reference sequence). The CDR3 extends over 14 amino acids. This chain's CDR3 is CASSLSADDYGYTF. Written as DNA, the CDR3 is TGTGCCAGCAGTTTATCAGCGGATGACTATGGCTACACCTTC.

The V call is TRBV27, the J call TRBJ2-7; D is perhaps TRBD1 (6 bases). The V end lost 8 bases, the J end lost 2 bases, and 7 bases lay between the germline ends. The germline gives CDR1 MNHEY, CDR2 SMNVEV (reference sequence). This CDR3 is built from 11 residues. The DNA of the CDR3 is TGTGCCAGCCGACAGGCCTACGAGCAGTACTTC. Translation gives CASRQAYEQYF.

This chain uses TRBV9 with TRBJ2-5, with D possibly being TRBD2 (6 bases). The CDR3 has 13 amino acids. Trimming took 0 bases from V and 7 from J, leaving 10 bases between them. Germline lookup yields CDR1 SGDLS and CDR2 YYNGEE. Written as DNA, the CDR3 is TGTGCCAGCAGCGTAGATTTGGGGGGGACCCAGTACTTC. Translated: CASSVDLGGTQYF.

The rearrangement links TRBV27 to TRBJ1-2, with D perhaps matching TRBD1 (6 bases). Trimming pared 6 bases from V and 0 bases from J, leaving 11 bases between. In germline, CDR1 is MNHEY, CDR2 SMNVEV (reference sequence). CDR3 size: 14 residues. The CDR3: CASRPTGSNYGYTF. The DNA of the CDR3 is TGTGCCAGCAGACCAACAGGGTCTAACTATGGCTACACCTTC.

The chain carries TRBV4-3 and TRBJ2-5; TRBD1 matches 9 bases. The CDR3 sequence is 15 residues long. CDR1 is LGHNA and CDR2 is YSLEER in the germline V gene. The V segment lost 4 bases and the J segment 4 bases; nucleotides outside the gene matches: 7. The CDR3 loop reads CASSRLTGGRETQYF. As DNA, the CDR3 is TGCGCCAGCAGCCGGTTAACAGGGGGCCGAGAGACCCAGTACTTC.

The chain recombines TRBV5-6 with TRBJ2-3, with 9 bases that match TRBD2. CDR3 length equals 16 residues. CDR1 and CDR2 from the germline V gene are SGHDT and YYEEEE. With 1 base clipped from V and 0 bases from J, the junction kept 3 bases outside the gene matches. The CDR3 protein is CASSLLAGRSTDTQYF. CDR3 DNA sequence: TGTGCCAGCAGCTTGCTAGCGGGACGTAGCACAGATACGCAGTATTTT.

In DNA form, the CDR3 reads TGTGCCAGTGGGCACTCCTACGAGCAGTACTTC. As protein: CASGHSYEQYF. The chain is built from TRBV7-8 and TRBJ2-7; D unresolved. Deletions cut 9 bases from V and 0 bases from J, with 6 bases between. The CDR3 runs 11 residues. Germline CDR1 and CDR2: SGHVS and FQNEAQ.

The CDR3 here is CSVEDVGGAGEKLFF. The CDR3 bases are TGCAGCGTTGAAGACGTGGGGGGCGCGGGTGAAAAACTGTTTTTT. V usage is TRBV29-1 and J usage is TRBJ1-4; D perhaps matches TRBD1 (6 bases). V was clipped by 0 bases and J by 7 bases, with 15 bases between them. There are 15 residues in the CDR3. Looked up from germline, CDR1 is SQVTM and CDR2 is ANQGSEA.

The chain recombines TRBV9 with TRBJ1-1; D ambiguous. Between the trimmed V and J ends, which lost 0 bases and 0 bases, there was a span of 3 bases. The V gene's germline CDR1 is SGDLS and CDR2 YYNGEE. The CDR3 totals 13 residues. The CDR3 DNA reads TGTGCCAGCAGCGTAGAGGTGAACACTGAAGCTTTCTTT. This sequence encodes CASSVEVNTEAFF.